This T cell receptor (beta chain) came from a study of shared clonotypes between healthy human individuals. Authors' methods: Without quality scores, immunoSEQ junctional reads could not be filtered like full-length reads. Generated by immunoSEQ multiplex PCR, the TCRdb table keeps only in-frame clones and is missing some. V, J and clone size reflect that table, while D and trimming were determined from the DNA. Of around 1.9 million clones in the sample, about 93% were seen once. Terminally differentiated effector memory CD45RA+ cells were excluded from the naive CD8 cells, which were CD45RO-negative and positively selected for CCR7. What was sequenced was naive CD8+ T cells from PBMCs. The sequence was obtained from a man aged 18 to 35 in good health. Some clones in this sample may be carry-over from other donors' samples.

The CDR3 DNA reads as TGTGCCAGCAGCTCAACCATAAGTACAGATACGCAGTATTTT. Translating gives CASSSTISTDTQYF. The chain carries TRBV7-9 and TRBJ2-3; the D is unclear. This CDR3 region has 14 residues. Germline assignment: CDR1 SEHNR and CDR2 FQNEAQ (reference sequence). Trimming took 4 bases from V and 3 from J, leaving 11 bases between them.